This T cell receptor (beta chain) was identified in a study of patients and donors after allogeneic stem cell transplantation. The length of the CDR3 is 14 residues. V was shortened by 6 bases and J by 1 base, with 10 bases between the two germline ends. This clonotype was seen a few times. A single record per CDR3 protein comes from TCRdb applying MiXCR to the RT-PCR reads. The data show roughly 140,000 distinct CDR3 sequences, approximately 35% seen once. The receptor comes from a human donor who was either an allogeneic HSCT recipient or a stem cell or donor lymphocyte infusion donor (not recorded which). It is not recorded whose cells these are; they may come from a transplant donor. The chain joins TRBV12-3 or TRBV12-4 to TRBJ2-1; D is unresolved. Sequenced input: blood, either unsorted or a sorted T cell fraction (not recorded which). CDR3 protein: CASSQRTSYNEQFF. The DNA of the CDR3 is TGTGCCAGCAGCCAGAGAACTTCCTACAATGAGCAGTTCTTC.